This T cell receptor (beta chain) was documented in a study of blood T cell repertoires in COVID-19. The CDR3 length is 14 residues. Germline values: CDR1 DFQATT, CDR2 SNEGSKA (reference sequence). Between the trimmed V and J ends, which lost 3 bases and 7 bases, there was a span of 18 bases. Libraries were prepared by immunoSEQ multiplex PCR; TCRdb keeps only in-frame clonotypes and omits some of them. The table has 100,000 to 150,000 clones, around 81% seen once. This TCR derives from a woman aged 50 to 60 with acute or convalescent COVID-19. The sequencing sample was made of peripheral blood. V gene TRBV20-1 combines with J gene TRBJ1-2; unclear D gene. CDR3 in DNA: TGCAGTGCTAGTCCAGGTCCGAGGGTCAGTGGCTACACCTTC. It translates to CSASPGPRVSGYTF.